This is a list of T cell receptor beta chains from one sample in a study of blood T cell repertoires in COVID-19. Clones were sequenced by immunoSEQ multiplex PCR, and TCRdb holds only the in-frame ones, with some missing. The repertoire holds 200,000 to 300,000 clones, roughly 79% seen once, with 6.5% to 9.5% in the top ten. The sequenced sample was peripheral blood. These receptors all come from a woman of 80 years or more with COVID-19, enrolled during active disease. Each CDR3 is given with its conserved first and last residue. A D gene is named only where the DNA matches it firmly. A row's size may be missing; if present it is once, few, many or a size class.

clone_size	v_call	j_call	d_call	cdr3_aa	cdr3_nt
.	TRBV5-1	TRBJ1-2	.	CASSLGNRDGYTF	TGCGCCAGCAGCTTGGGGAACAGGGACGGCTACACCTTC
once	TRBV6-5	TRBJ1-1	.	CASSSPGGRTEAFF	TGTGCCAGCAGTTCCCCGGGGGGAAGAACTGAAGCTTTCTTT
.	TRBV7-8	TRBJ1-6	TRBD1	CASSRGTGGNSPLHF	TGTGCCAGCAGCCGAGGGACAGGTGGTAATTCACCCCTCCACTTT
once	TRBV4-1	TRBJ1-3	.	CASSLRGSSGNTIYF	TGCGCCAGCAGCCTCCGGGGAAGCTCTGGAAACACCATATATTTT
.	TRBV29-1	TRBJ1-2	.	CSVEGRSGGYTF	TGCAGCGTTGAAGGGAGGTCCGGCGGCTACACCTTC
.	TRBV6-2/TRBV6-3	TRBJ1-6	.	CASSRALSTGNSPLHF	TGTGCCAGCAGCAGAGCCCTTTCGACAGGAAATTCACCCCTCCACTTT
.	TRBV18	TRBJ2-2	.	CASSPDSLGVSGELFF	TGTGCCAGCTCCCCCGACTCCCTCGGCGTTTCCGGGGAGCTGTTTTTT
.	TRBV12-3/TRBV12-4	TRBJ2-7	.	CASSLGPPYEQYF	TGTGCCAGCAGTTTAGGGCCCCCCTACGAGCAGTACTTC
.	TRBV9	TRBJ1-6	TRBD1	CASSSRQGSSSPLHF	TGTGCCAGCAGCTCAAGACAGGGTAGTAGCTCACCCCTCCACTTT
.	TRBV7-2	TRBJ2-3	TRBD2	CASSLASGGATDTQYF	TGTGCCAGCAGCCTTGCTAGCGGGGGGGCAACAGATACGCAGTATTTT
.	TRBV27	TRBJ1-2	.	CASSPGSSYGYTF	TGTGCCAGCAGTCCAGGGTCATCTTATGGCTACACCTTC
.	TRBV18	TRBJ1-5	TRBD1	CASSPQRGMPGGSDNQPQHF	TGTGCCAGCTCACCACAGAGGGGGATGCCAGGGGGCTCGGACAATCAGCCCCAGCATTTT
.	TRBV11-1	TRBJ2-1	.	CASSARLDSDEQFF	TGTGCCAGCAGCGCGCGACTAGATTCCGATGAGCAGTTCTTC
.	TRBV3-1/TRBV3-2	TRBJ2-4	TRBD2	CASSYSGGADIQYF	TGTGCCAGCAGTTACAGCGGGGGGGCCGACATTCAGTACTTC
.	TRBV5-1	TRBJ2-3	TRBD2	CASSFWTSGGPAAYF	TGCGCCAGCAGCTTCTGGACTAGCGGGGGGCCCGCGGCGTATTTT
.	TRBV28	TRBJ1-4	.	CASTPFEFATDNEKLFF	TGTGCCAGCACCCCGTTTGAGTTTGCCACCGATAATGAAAAACTGTTTTTT
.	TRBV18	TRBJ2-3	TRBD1	CASSPPKGQGVTDTQYF	TGTGCCAGCTCACCACCGAAAGGACAGGGGGTAACAGATACGCAGTATTTT
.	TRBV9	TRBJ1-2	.	CASSVDQGGNYGYTF	TGTGCCAGCAGCGTAGACCAGGGAGGTAACTATGGCTACACCTTC
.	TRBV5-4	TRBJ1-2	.	CASSLWQDGYTF	TGTGCCAGCAGCTTGTGGCAGGATGGCTACACCTTC
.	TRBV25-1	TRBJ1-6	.	CASSEYETSFPLHF	TGTGCCAGCAGTGAATATGAGACATCTTTTCCCCTCCACTTT
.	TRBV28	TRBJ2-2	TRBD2	CAVAGAGELFF	TGTGCAGTAGCGGGAGCAGGGGAGCTGTTTTTT
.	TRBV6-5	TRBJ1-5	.	CASSLQGRNQPQHF	TGTGCCAGCAGTTTACAGGGTCGTAATCAGCCCCAGCATTTT
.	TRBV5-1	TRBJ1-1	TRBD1	CASSRDSMNTEAFF	TGCGCCAGCAGTAGGGACAGTATGAACACTGAAGCTTTCTTT
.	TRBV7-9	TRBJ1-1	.	CASSPGGNFNTEAFF	TGTGCCAGCAGCCCGGGGGGGAATTTTAATACTGAAGCTTTCTTT
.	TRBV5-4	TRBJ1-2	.	CASSFQDRTAGYTF	TGTGCCAGCAGCTTCCAAGACCGGACAGCTGGCTACACCTTC
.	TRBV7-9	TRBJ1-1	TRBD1	CASSSGQVLSDTEAFF	TGTGCCAGCAGCTCCGGACAGGTACTATCGGACACTGAAGCTTTCTTT
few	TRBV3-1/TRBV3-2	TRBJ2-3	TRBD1	CASSPRGQGTSDTQYF	TGTGCCAGCAGCCCCAGGGGACAGGGGACTTCAGATACGCAGTATTTT
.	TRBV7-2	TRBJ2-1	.	CASSRTTNEQFF	TGTGCCAGCAGCCGGACTACCAATGAGCAGTTCTTC
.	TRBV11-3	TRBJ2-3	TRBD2	CASSGSGTSGADTQYF	TGTGCCAGCAGCGGATCCGGGACTAGCGGCGCAGATACGCAGTATTTT
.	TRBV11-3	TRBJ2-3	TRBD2	CASSYGGGAGTDTQYF	TGTGCCAGCAGCTACGGCGGGGGGGCCGGAACAGATACGCAGTATTTT
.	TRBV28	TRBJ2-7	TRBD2	CASSRGGAGPSGYEQYF	TGTGCCAGCAGCCGGGGAGGGGCAGGGCCGTCCGGCTACGAGCAGTACTTC
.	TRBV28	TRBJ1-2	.	CASSPAWGGLGNYGYTF	TGTGCCAGCAGTCCTGCATGGGGGGGCCTCGGGAACTATGGCTACACCTTC